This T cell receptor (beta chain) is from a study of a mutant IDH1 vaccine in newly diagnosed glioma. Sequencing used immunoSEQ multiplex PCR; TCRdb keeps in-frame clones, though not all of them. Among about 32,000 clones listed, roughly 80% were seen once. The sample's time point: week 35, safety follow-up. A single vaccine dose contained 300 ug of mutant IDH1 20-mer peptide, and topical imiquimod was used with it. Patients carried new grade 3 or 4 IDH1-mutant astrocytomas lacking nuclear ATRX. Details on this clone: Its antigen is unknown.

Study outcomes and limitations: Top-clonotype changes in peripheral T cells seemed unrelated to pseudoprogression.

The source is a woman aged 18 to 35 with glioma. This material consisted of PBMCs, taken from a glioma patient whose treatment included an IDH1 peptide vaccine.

CDR3 residues: CASSEFEGPGGEKLFF. The CDR3 DNA reads as TGTGCCAGCAGTGAATTTGAGGGACCAGGGGGGGAAAAACTGTTTTTT. This chain connects TRBV2 to TRBJ1-4; 7 bases agree with TRBD1. V shed 2 bases and J 8 bases; nucleotides not matched to a gene: 11. CDR3 size: 16 residues. CDR1 is SNHLY and CDR2 is FYNNEI in the germline V gene.